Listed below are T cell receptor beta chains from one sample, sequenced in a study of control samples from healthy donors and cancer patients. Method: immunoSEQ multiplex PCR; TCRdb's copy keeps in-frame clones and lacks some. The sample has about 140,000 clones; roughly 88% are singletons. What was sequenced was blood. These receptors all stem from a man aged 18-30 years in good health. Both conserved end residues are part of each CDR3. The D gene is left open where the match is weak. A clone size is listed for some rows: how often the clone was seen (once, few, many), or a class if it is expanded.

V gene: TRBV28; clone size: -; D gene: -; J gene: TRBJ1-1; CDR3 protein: CASRSTPETGQSGRAFF; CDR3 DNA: TGTGCCAGCAGATCCACTCCCGAGACAGGACAGAGCGGAAGGGCTTTCTTT
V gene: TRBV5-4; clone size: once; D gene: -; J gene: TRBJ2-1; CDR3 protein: CASSHLGGEQFF; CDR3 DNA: TGTGCCAGCAGCCACCTGGGAGGTGAGCAGTTCTTC
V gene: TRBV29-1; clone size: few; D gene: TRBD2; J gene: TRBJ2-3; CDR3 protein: CSVLAGGNTQYF; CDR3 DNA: TGCAGCGTACTAGCGGGGGGTAACACGCAGTATTTT
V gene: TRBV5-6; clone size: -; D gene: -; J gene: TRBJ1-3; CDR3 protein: CASSFDGRNTIYF; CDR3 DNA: TGTGCCAGCAGCTTTGACGGGCGAAACACCATATATTTT
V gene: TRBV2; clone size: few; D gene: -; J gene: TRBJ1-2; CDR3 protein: CASSEGYRF; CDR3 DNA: TGTGCCAGCAGTGAAGGTTACCGCTTC
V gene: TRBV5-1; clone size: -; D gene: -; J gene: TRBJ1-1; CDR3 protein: CASSPGGAGVEAFF; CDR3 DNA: TGCGCCAGCAGTCCCGGGGGCGCTGGGGTTGAAGCTTTCTTT
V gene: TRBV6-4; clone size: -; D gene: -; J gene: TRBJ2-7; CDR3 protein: CASITQGREVVSIYEQYF; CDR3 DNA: TGTGCCAGCATCACACAGGGCCGCGAAGTTGTTTCAATCTACGAGCAGTACTTC
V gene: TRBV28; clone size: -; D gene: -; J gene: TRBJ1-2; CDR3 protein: CASSLRGQGRNDYGYTF; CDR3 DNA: TGTGCCAGCAGTTTACGTGGGCAGGGTCGAAATGACTATGGCTACACCTTC
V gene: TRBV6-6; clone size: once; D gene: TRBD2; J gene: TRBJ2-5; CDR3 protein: CASSLATSGGGTQYF; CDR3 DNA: TGTGCCAGCAGTTTAGCGACTAGCGGGGGTGGGACCCAGTACTTC
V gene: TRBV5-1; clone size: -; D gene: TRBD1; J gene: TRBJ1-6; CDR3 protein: CASSLASDAGTDNNSPLHF; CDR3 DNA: TGCGCCAGCAGCTTGGCCTCCGACGCAGGGACAGACAATAATTCACCCCTCCACTTT
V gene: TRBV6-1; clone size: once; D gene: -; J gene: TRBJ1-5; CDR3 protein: CASSEDGGPGNQPQHF; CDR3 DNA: TGTGCCAGCAGTGAAGATGGGGGGCCGGGGAATCAGCCCCAGCATTTT
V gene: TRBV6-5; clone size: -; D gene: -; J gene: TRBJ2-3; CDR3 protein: CALRGAADTQYF; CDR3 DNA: TGTGCCCTTCGCGGGGCTGCAGATACGCAGTATTTT
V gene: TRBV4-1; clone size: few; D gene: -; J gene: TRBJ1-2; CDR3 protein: CASSPPGSNYGYTF; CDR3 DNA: TGCGCCAGCAGCCCACCAGGTTCTAACTATGGCTACACCTTC
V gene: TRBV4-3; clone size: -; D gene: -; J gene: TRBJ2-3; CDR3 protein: CASSQDRGPDTQYF; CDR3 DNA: TGCGCCAGCAGCCAAGATAGGGGCCCAGATACGCAGTATTTT
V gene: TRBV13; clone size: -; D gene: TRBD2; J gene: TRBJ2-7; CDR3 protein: CASSIAGEQYF; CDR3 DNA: TGTGCCAGCAGCATAGCGGGGGAGCAGTACTTC
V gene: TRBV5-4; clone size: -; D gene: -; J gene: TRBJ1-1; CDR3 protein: CASSPPGGGNTEAFF; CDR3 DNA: TGTGCCAGCAGCCCACCCGGTGGCGGGAACACTGAAGCTTTCTTT
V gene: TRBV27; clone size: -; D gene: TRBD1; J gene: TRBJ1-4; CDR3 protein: CASRYRGHNEKLFF; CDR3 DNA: TGTGCCAGCAGGTACAGGGGGCATAATGAAAAACTGTTTTTT
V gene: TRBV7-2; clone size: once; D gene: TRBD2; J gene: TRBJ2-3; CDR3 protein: CASSLSGGAGPDTQYF; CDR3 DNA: TGTGCCAGCAGCTTAAGCGGGGGGGCCGGCCCAGATACGCAGTATTTT
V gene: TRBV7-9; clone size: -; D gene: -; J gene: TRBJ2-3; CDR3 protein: CASSGRTDDSTDTQYF; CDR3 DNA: TGTGCCAGCAGCGGGCGGACGGATGATAGCACAGATACGCAGTATTTT
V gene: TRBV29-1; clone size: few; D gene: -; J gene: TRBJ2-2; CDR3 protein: CSAETNRETGELFF; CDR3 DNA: TGCAGCGCCGAGACGAACAGGGAAACCGGGGAGCTGTTTTTT
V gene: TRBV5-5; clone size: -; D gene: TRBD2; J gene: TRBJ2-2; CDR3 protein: CASSLTSGGSRGTGELFF; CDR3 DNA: TGTGCCAGCAGCCTGACTAGCGGGGGGAGCCGGGGAACCGGGGAGCTGTTTTTT
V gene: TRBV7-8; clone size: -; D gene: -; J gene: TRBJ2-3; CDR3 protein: CASSLAKGTDTQYF; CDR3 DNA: TGTGCCAGCAGCTTAGCAAAGGGCACAGATACGCAGTATTTT
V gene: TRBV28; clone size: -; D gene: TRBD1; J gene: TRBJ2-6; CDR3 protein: CASSWDSSGANVLTF; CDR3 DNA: TGTGCCAGCAGCTGGGACAGCTCTGGGGCCAACGTCCTGACTTTC
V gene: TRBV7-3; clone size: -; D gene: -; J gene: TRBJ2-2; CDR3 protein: CASSLGSYPTGELFF; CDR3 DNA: TGTGCCAGCAGCTTAGGGAGCTACCCCACCGGGGAGCTGTTTTTT
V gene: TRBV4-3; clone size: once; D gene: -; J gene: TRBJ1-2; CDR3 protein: CASSQDKHLRGYTF; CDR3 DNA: TGCGCCAGCAGCCAAGATAAACACCTACGGGGCTACACCTTC
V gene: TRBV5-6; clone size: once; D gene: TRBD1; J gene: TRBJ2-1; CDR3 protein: CASSFSTGGWDEQFF; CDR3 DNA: TGTGCCAGCAGCTTCTCGACAGGGGGCTGGGATGAGCAGTTCTTC
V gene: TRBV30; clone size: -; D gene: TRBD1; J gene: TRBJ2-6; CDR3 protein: CAWSAFGQGATGANVLTF; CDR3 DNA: TGTGCCTGGAGTGCGTTCGGACAGGGGGCAACTGGGGCCAACGTCCTGACTTTC
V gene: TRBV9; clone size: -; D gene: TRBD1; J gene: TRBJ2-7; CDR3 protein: CASSVNLGTEHEQYF; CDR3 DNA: TGTGCCAGCAGCGTCAACCTTGGGACAGAACACGAGCAGTACTTC